The T cell receptor beta chain described here comes from a study of blood T cell repertoires in COVID-19. Study-level background: Collection of acute and convalescent COVID-19 samples took place in the United States, Italy and Spain. The cDNA or gDNA used as material had been derived from T cells, B-cell-depleted T cells, or PBMCs.

Original processing methods: Reference gene primer amplification yielded estimated nucleated cell counts. Repertoires were generated with immunoSEQ multiplex PCR, while TCRdb's copy carries only in-frame clones and drops some. The DNA gave D and trimming, while V, J and clone size come from that table. The sample gives around 160,000 clones, about four fifths of which show up once; approximately 13% is in the top ten. The ends lost 6 bases at V and 6 bases at J; junction bases unmatched: 3. The CDR3 runs 12 residues. Sequences were obtained from peripheral blood. The chain combines TRBV12-3 or TRBV12-4 with TRBJ2-7; 9 bases fit TRBD1. This TCR was recovered from a woman older than 75 with acute or convalescent COVID-19. CDR3 DNA: TGTGCCAGCAGCCGGGACAGGGTCGAGCAGTACTTC. Translated: CASSRDRVEQYF.